The T cell receptor beta chain described here comes from a study of blood T cell repertoires in COVID-19. Overall study context: T cells, B-cell-depleted T cells, or PBMCs supplied cDNA or gDNA.

Produced via immunoSEQ multiplex PCR; TCRdb's table is partial and in-frame only. The sample has 270,000 or so clones; just under 90% are singletons. This CDR3 is 16 amino acids long. With V trimmed by 5 bases and J by 4 bases, 5 bases remained unmatched. CDR1 MNHEY and CDR2 SVGEGT come from the germline V gene. This TCR came from a woman aged 25 to 45 with acute COVID-19. J is TRBJ2-1 and V is TRBV6-2 or TRBV6-3, with 13 bases aligning to TRBD2. The sample taken for sequencing was PBMCs or T cells enriched from blood (not recorded which). The chain's CDR3 is CASSLRGLAGYNEQFF. Here the CDR3 DNA reads TGTGCCAGCAGTCTTAGGGGACTAGCGGGGTACAATGAGCAGTTCTTC.